These 27 T cell receptor beta chains came from one sample sequenced in a study of blood T cell repertoires in COVID-19. Some clones are missing from TCRdb's copy, which holds only in-frame ones; the method was immunoSEQ multiplex PCR. Here the sample spans roughly 150,000 clones, 87% being singletons. Sequenced material: peripheral blood. All receptors derive from a human donor in a cohort sampled during active COVID-19.

The V and J genes are TRBV6-5 and TRBJ2-5; TRBD2 might be the D (6 bases). CDR1 is MNHEY and CDR2 is SVGAGI in the germline V gene. The CDR3 covers 13 residues. Trimming shortened V by 7 bases and J by 0 bases, and 9 bases separated the two germline ends. The CDR3 DNA is TGTGCCAGCAAGGACTATTACCAAGAGACCCAGTACTTC. Translating gives CASKDYYQETQYF.

A single count supports this clone. The CDR3 DNA reads as TGTGCCAGCAATATGGGCCGGGGAAACTATGGCTACACCTTC. It translates to CASNMGRGNYGYTF. The chain uses TRBV2 and TRBJ1-2; D gene uncertain. Trimming shortened V by 7 bases and J by 2 bases, and 14 bases separated the two germline ends. From germline, CDR1 is SNHLY and CDR2 FYNNEI. CDR3 length: 14 residues.

The J gene is TRBJ2-1, the V gene TRBV5-1, with 8 bases that match TRBD2. The germline CDR1 and CDR2 sequences are SGHRS and YFSETQ. The V and J ends lost 5 bases and 7 bases, in that order; junction bases with no gene match: 11. This CDR3 region has 15 residues. The CDR3 DNA follows: TGCGCCAGCAGTCTAAAGCGGGGGTCCTCGAATGAGCAGTTCTTC. Translation gives CASSLKRGSSNEQFF.

The J gene is TRBJ2-5, the V gene TRBV27, with 9 nucleotides matching TRBD2. The germline V gene has CDR1 MNHEY and CDR2 SMNVEV (reference sequence). The CDR3 runs 20 residues. V was pared by 5 bases and J by 1 base, with 20 bases of the junction left unmatched. The CDR3 loop reads CASSKHRRSGLAQIQETQYF. CDR3 DNA sequence: TGTGCCAGCAGTAAACACAGGCGATCCGGACTAGCGCAAATCCAAGAGACCCAGTACTTC.

The genes are TRBV11-1 and TRBJ2-7; 9 bases map to TRBD1. This CDR3 has 14 residues. CDR1 and CDR2 (germline): SGHAT, FQDESV (reference sequence). Trimming at V came to 4 bases and at J to 3 bases, leaving 4 bases not matched to a gene. CDR3 DNA sequence: TGTGCCAGCAGCTCACCGGGACAGGGCTACGAGCAGTACTTC. This codes for CASSSPGQGYEQYF.

The chain combines TRBV27 with TRBJ2-7; 9 bases map to TRBD2. From germline, CDR1 is MNHEY and CDR2 SMNVEV (reference sequence). The CDR3 is made up of 13 amino acids. Trimming cost V 3 bases and J 6 bases; bases outside gene matches: 3. CDR3 nucleotides: TGTGCCAGCAGTTTTAGCGGGAGTCTCGAGCAGTACTTC. Translating it yields CASSFSGSLEQYF.

The chain uses TRBV28 and TRBJ1-1; D may be TRBD1 (5 bases). Trimming cost V 7 bases and J 9 bases, with 12 bases left between them. Per the germline V gene, CDR1 is MDHEN and CDR2 is SYDVKM. CDR3 length equals 11 residues. The CDR3 region is CASKEGSKAFF. The DNA of the CDR3 is TGTGCCAGCAAGGAGGGGTCCAAAGCTTTCTTT.

The chain carries TRBV4-3 and TRBJ2-7; TRBD1 matches at 9 bases. The CDR3 has 15 residues. Germline CDR1 LGHNA, CDR2 YSLEER. The V gene end was trimmed by 1 base and the J gene end by 0 bases; junction bases not matched to a gene: 1. CDR3 sequence (DNA): TGCGCCAGCAGCCAAGGGACAGGGGACTCCTACGAGCAGTACTTC. It encodes CASSQGTGDSYEQYF.

This chain uses TRBV19 with TRBJ1-6, with a weak D call TRBD1 (6 bases). The CDR3 has 14 amino acids. Trimming took off 5 bases at V and 10 bases at J, with 15 bases between the two ends. CDR1 is LNHDA and CDR2 is SQIVND in the germline V gene (reference sequence). This CDR3 is CASSSQGKGSPLHF. The DNA for the CDR3 is TGTGCCAGTAGTTCACAGGGTAAGGGATCACCCCTCCACTTT.

The rearrangement links TRBV29-1 to TRBJ2-7; tentatively, D is TRBD2 (6 bases). Trimming stripped 6 bases from V and 0 bases from J, with 18 bases between. CDR3 length: 15 amino acids. Germline loops: CDR1 SQVTM, CDR2 ANQGSEA. The CDR3 region is CSVSGGGRSSYEQYF. CDR3 sequence (DNA): TGCAGCGTGTCCGGGGGTGGGAGAAGCTCCTACGAGCAGTACTTC.

The rearrangement joins TRBV2 to TRBJ2-7; 8 nucleotides agree with TRBD2. Trimming removed 4 bases from V and 4 bases from J; junction bases left unmatched: 3. CDR3 length: 13 amino acids. From germline, CDR1 is SNHLY and CDR2 FYNNEI. The CDR3 coding sequence is TGTGCCAGCAGTGTCGAGCGGGAGTACGAGCAGTACTTC. Its translation is CASSVEREYEQYF.

This clone has just a few counts. The CDR3 spells CASSLRARDSPLHF. CDR3 in DNA: TGTGCCAGCAGTTTGAGGGCTCGGGATTCACCCCTCCACTTT. The chain joins TRBV27 to TRBJ1-6; D is undetermined. The germline V and J ends were trimmed by 3 bases and 8 bases, with 11 bases remaining between them. This CDR3 has 14 amino acids. Germline values: CDR1 MNHEY, CDR2 SMNVEV (reference sequence).

V usage is TRBV28 and J usage is TRBJ1-6; maybe TRBD1 (5 bases). Looked up from germline, CDR1 is MDHEN and CDR2 is SYDVKM. The V and J ends lost 4 bases and 8 bases respectively, with 15 bases between them. CDR3 length: 15 amino acids. The CDR3: CASSWEGRVYSPLHF. CDR3 DNA: TGTGCCAGCAGTTGGGAGGGGAGGGTATATTCACCCCTCCACTTT.

V is TRBV7-8 and J is TRBJ2-7; D unresolved. Germline V lookup: CDR1 SGHVS, CDR2 FQNEAQ. CDR3 length equals 13 residues. Trimming took off 8 bases at V and 0 bases at J, with 11 bases between the two ends. The CDR3: CASGQTGSYEQYF. CDR3 in DNA: TGTGCCAGCGGGCAGACCGGCTCCTACGAGCAGTACTTC.

Turning to this clone: Other DNA sequences in the sample encode the same CDR3. The CDR3 DNA reads as TGTGCCAGCAGCTTAGTTGGCAGGGAGAACACTGAAGCTTTCTTT. Amino acid sequence: CASSLVGRENTEAFF. The J gene is TRBJ1-1, the V gene TRBV7-9, with D possibly being TRBD1 (5 bases). The CDR3 contains 15 residues. Germline V gives CDR1 SEHNR, CDR2 FQNEAQ (reference sequence). V dropped 1 base and J dropped 1 base, with 10 bases sitting between them.

V is TRBV7-8 and J is TRBJ2-1, with 10 bases identical to TRBD2. V lost 5 bases and J lost 9; bases outside the gene matches: 10. Germline CDR1 and CDR2: SGHVS and FQNEAQ. The CDR3 is made up of 15 amino acids. CDR3 coding DNA: TGTGCCAGCAGCAGAGAGAGCGGGGGGGCAGGTGAGCAGTTCTTC. It translates to CASSRESGGAGEQFF. The variable domain in full, with the rest retrieved from reference TRBV7-8 and TRBJ2-1, is GAGVSQSPRYKVAKRGQDVALRCDPISGHVSLFWYQQALGQGPEFLTYFQNEAQLDKSGLPSDRFFAERPEGSVSTLKIQRTQQEDSAVYLCASSRESGGAGEQFFGPGTRLTVL.

V usage is TRBV30 and J usage is TRBJ2-7; tentative D call: TRBD2 (6 bases). The V end lost 4 bases, the J end lost 5 bases, and 15 bases lay between the germline ends. Germline values: CDR1 GTSNPN, CDR2 SVGIG (reference sequence). The CDR3 has 13 residues. CDR3 sequence reads: CAWKFGGAHEQYF. The DNA of the CDR3 is TGTGCCTGGAAGTTTGGAGGGGCTCACGAGCAGTACTTC.

V and J are TRBV5-6 and TRBJ2-1; TRBD2 aligns across 7 bases. The CDR3 is 17 residues long. The junction had 8 bases not matched to a gene; V was cut back by 1 base and J by 1 base. Germline lookup yields CDR1 SGHDT and CDR2 YYEEEE. The CDR3 DNA reads TGTGCCAGCAGCTTGTTTGGCGGGAGTGTATCCTACAATGAGCAGTTCTTC. It yields the protein CASSLFGGSVSYNEQFF.

This sequence joins TRBV5-1 and TRBJ1-1; 8 bases are a match to TRBD1. Germline CDR1 SGHRS, CDR2 YFSETQ. V lost 4 bases to trimming and J lost 6 bases; unmatched junction nucleotides: 2. The CDR3 sequence is 12 residues long. The CDR3 bases are TGCGCCAGCAGCCGGACAGGGCCTGAAGCTTTCTTT. This translates into CASSRTGPEAFF.

The chain is built from TRBV19 and TRBJ1-3; 9 bases line up with TRBD1. CDR1 LNHDA and CDR2 SQIVND come from the germline V gene (reference sequence). The junction had 3 bases not matched to a gene; V was cut back by 3 bases and J by 3 bases. The CDR3 contains 15 residues. The CDR3 nucleotides are TGTGCCAGTAGTATGGGGACAGGGAGTGGAAACACCATATATTTT. It codes for CASSMGTGSGNTIYF.

The rearrangement links TRBV6-1 to TRBJ1-1, with TRBD1 as a possible D gene (5 bases). Germline loops: CDR1 MNHNS, CDR2 SASEGT. Trimming shortened V by 4 bases and J by 0 bases, and 27 bases separated the two germline ends. This CDR3 has 20 amino acids. The CDR3 nucleotides are TGTGCCAGCAGTGCGTCAGATCCCAGGGATCGTATTTGGCTGAACACTGAAGCTTTCTTT. This translates into CASSASDPRDRIWLNTEAFF.

This clone is a singleton in its sample. V gene TRBV12-3 or TRBV12-4 combines with J gene TRBJ2-7, with a tentative D call TRBD1 (6 bases). Between the trimmed V and J ends, which lost 6 bases and 3 bases, there was a span of 12 bases. There are 13 residues in the CDR3. This CDR3 reads CASRQGGDYEQYF. CDR3 DNA: TGTGCCAGCAGACAGGGTGGGGACTACGAGCAGTACTTC.

The rearrangement joins TRBV19 to TRBJ2-4; 15 bases line up with TRBD2. Germline V CDR1 and CDR2: LNHDA, SQIVND (reference sequence). With 4 bases clipped from V and 1 base from J, the junction kept 5 bases outside the gene matches. The CDR3 consists of 18 residues. CDR3 coding DNA: TGTGCCAGTAGTACGGGACTAGCGGGGGGATTGGCCAAAAACATTCAGTACTTC. It codes for CASSTGLAGGLAKNIQYF.

This clone was seen only once. V usage is TRBV28 and J usage is TRBJ1-6; 7 nucleotides line up with TRBD1. The CDR3 loop spans 15 amino acids. CDR1 MDHEN and CDR2 SYDVKM come from the germline V gene. The V gene end was trimmed by 6 bases and the J gene end by 10 bases; junction bases not matched to a gene: 12. The CDR3 sequence is CASSTTQGVGSPLHF. CDR3 nucleotide sequence: TGTGCCAGCAGCACCACCCAGGGGGTTGGATCACCCCTCCACTTT.

This chain connects TRBV27 to TRBJ2-3; TRBD2 is a possible D gene (5 bases). The CDR3 contains 14 residues. Trimming removed 3 bases at V and 0 bases at J, with 7 bases between. Looked up from germline, CDR1 is MNHEY and CDR2 is SMNVEV (reference sequence). This chain's CDR3 is CASSFSGSTDTQYF. CDR3 in DNA: TGTGCCAGCAGTTTTTCGGGGAGCACAGATACGCAGTATTTT.

The V call is TRBV7-9, the J call TRBJ2-7; weak D call: TRBD2 (6 bases). V was cut by 5 bases and J by 4 bases, with 18 bases left in between. This CDR3 is built from 15 residues. Germline V CDR1 and CDR2: SEHNR, FQNEAQ (reference sequence). The CDR3: CASSPPGLGGYEQYF. The CDR3 DNA sequence: TGTGCCAGCAGCCCCCCGGGACTCGGCGGGTACGAGCAGTACTTC.

This chain connects TRBV10-3 to TRBJ2-1; 15 nucleotides match TRBD2. The CDR3 has 18 amino acids. Trimming at V came to 3 bases and at J to 0 bases, leaving 3 bases not matched to a gene. The germline gives CDR1 ENHRY, CDR2 SYGVKD. DNA of the CDR3: TGTGCCATCAGTGAAGGACTAGCGGGAGGGCCCTCCTACAATGAGCAGTTCTTC. This codes for CAISEGLAGGPSYNEQFF.